This T cell receptor (beta chain) was captured in a study of blood T cell repertoires in COVID-19. This clone was counted many times. CDR3 length: 16 amino acids. Per the germline V gene, CDR1 is GTSNPN and CDR2 is SVGIG (reference sequence). With V trimmed by 0 bases and J by 3 bases, 9 bases remained unmatched. Authors' methods: For nucleated cells, counts were estimated from reference gene primer amplification. TCRdb's table, derived via immunoSEQ multiplex PCR, lists solely in-frame clones and lacks some. That table supplies the V and J calls and clone size; D and trimming were determined from the DNA. The sample shows fewer than 400,000 clones, about 85% of them seen only once. All enrollees were roughly 18 to 89 years old and from fewer than 25 US areas. Assignments of participants to cohorts depended upon their own reported clinical history. No more than 2 weeks before study entry, exposed participants had met a case of COVID-19.

V usage is TRBV30 and J usage is TRBJ1-1, with 8 bases lining up with TRBD1. Source material: PBMCs or T cells enriched from blood (not recorded which). This clonotype was obtained from a woman aged 25-40 years who had been exposed to COVID-19. CDR3 region: CAWSVEDRVLYTEAFF. The CDR3 DNA follows: TGTGCCTGGAGTGTAGAGGACAGGGTCTTGTACACTGAAGCTTTCTTT.